The sequence of this T cell receptor (beta chain) was determined in a study of cytomegalovirus exposure and HLA in healthy donors. Findings and caveats of the study: It was found in a later analysis that first-cohort TCR clusters tended to co-occur in the approximately 120 validation repertoires.

Produced via immunoSEQ multiplex PCR; TCRdb's table is partial and in-frame only. The table shows 95,000 to 150,000 clones, with 90% to 95% occurring only once. CDR3 size: 16 residues. V was trimmed by 8 bases and J by 0 bases, leaving 16 bases between them. The germline gives CDR1 MNHNY, CDR2 SVGAGI (reference sequence). With respect to this clone: What it binds is not known.

The chain recombines TRBV6-6 with TRBJ2-2; unclear D gene. This TCR derives from a woman aged 18-29 years in good health and CMV-seronegative. Sequenced input: PBMCs. The CDR3 reads CASQPLRFPNTGELFF. The CDR3 region has the DNA TGTGCCAGCCAGCCCCTCAGGTTCCCGAACACCGGGGAGCTGTTTTTT.